This is a list of T cell receptor beta chains from one sample in a study of naive and memory T cell subsets. TCRdb reanalysed the UMI-ligation and nested PCR reads using MiXCR and keeps one entry per CDR3 protein. Among about 140,000 distinct CDR3 sequences listed, more than 15% were seen once. Sequenced sample: naive CD8+ T cells from blood. These TCRs come from a human donor in good health. Each CDR3 is given with its conserved first and last residue. The D gene is left open where the match is weak. Only some rows state a clone size, as once, few, many or a class for expanded clones.

v_call	d_call	clone_size	j_call	cdr3_nt	cdr3_aa
TRBV6-5	.	.	TRBJ2-7	TGTGCCAGCAGTTACTCCGCAGGGTCCGGGCAGTACTTC	CASSYSAGSGQYF
TRBV28	.	.	TRBJ2-5	TGTGCCAGCAGTTTACCCACAGAAGAATCGCGGGGGCAGAGGGAGACCCAGTACTTC	CASSLPTEESRGQRETQYF
TRBV13	TRBD1	few	TRBJ1-1	TGTGCCAGCAGCTTAGTTCCCGGGACAGGAGATTTTGAAGCTTTCTTT	CASSLVPGTGDFEAFF
TRBV6-5	.	.	TRBJ2-5	TGTGCCAGCAATACGATGGTTGGGGAGACCCAGTACTTC	CASNTMVGETQYF
TRBV6-1	TRBD1	.	TRBJ2-3	TGTGCCAGCAGCGAAGGACAGGGGGCCACAGATACGCAGTATTTT	CASSEGQGATDTQYF
TRBV28	TRBD2	.	TRBJ2-1	TGTGCCAGCAGTCTCGCTAGCGGGATCTCCCAGTATGAGCAGTTCTTC	CASSLASGISQYEQFF
TRBV12-3/TRBV12-4	.	.	TRBJ1-1	TGTGCCAGCAGTTTTTTTAACACTGAAGCTTTCTTT	CASSFFNTEAFF
TRBV15	.	.	TRBJ2-3	TGTGCCACCAGCCCGCGGATGGGGGGTGTGAGCACAGATACGCAGTATTTT	CATSPRMGGVSTDTQYF
TRBV11-2	.	few	TRBJ2-2	TGTGCCAGCAGCCCTCTCGGGCGGGAGCTGTTTTTT	CASSPLGRELFF
TRBV5-1	.	.	TRBJ1-5	TGCGCCAGCAGCTTGGCCGAGGGCGGTCAGCCCCAGCATTTT	CASSLAEGGQPQHF
TRBV9	TRBD1	.	TRBJ2-7	TGTGCCAGCAGCTCCCCCGGGACAGGGGTCGGCGAGCAGTACTTC	CASSSPGTGVGEQYF
TRBV4-2	.	few	TRBJ2-5	TGTGCCAGCAGCCAAGACGGCCAGGGGGAGACCCAGTACTTC	CASSQDGQGETQYF
TRBV7-9	TRBD2	.	TRBJ2-2	TGTGCCAGCAGCTCCCGACTAGCGGGGGACACCGGGGAGCTGTTTTTT	CASSSRLAGDTGELFF
TRBV4-1	.	.	TRBJ2-1	TGCGCCAGCAGCCAAGTGAGGGGCTCCTACAATGAGCAGTTCTTC	CASSQVRGSYNEQFF
TRBV6-6	.	few	TRBJ2-1	TGTGCCAGCTTACGAAGCAATGAGCAGTTCTTC	CASLRSNEQFF
TRBV28	.	.	TRBJ2-5	TGTGCCAGCAGCCCTGGATACAGGAGGGAAGAGACCCAGTACTTC	CASSPGYRREETQYF
TRBV9	TRBD2	.	TRBJ2-7	TGTGCCAGCAGCGAAGGACTAGCGGGATACGAGCAGTACTTC	CASSEGLAGYEQYF
TRBV19	.	few	TRBJ2-1	TGTGCCAGTAGTATTGGCGGGAAGTCCTACAATGAGCAGTTCTTC	CASSIGGKSYNEQFF
TRBV6-2/TRBV6-3	TRBD2	.	TRBJ2-1	TGTGCCAGCACCGATATAGCGGGGAGCTCCTACAATGAGCAGTTCTTC	CASTDIAGSSYNEQFF
TRBV29-1	TRBD2	.	TRBJ2-7	TGCAGCGTTGAAACCGGGACTAGCTGGGAGCAGTACTTC	CSVETGTSWEQYF
TRBV9	.	few	TRBJ2-5	TGTGCCAGCGTCTTCGGCAGGTGGGAGACCCAGTACTTC	CASVFGRWETQYF
TRBV6-5	TRBD2	.	TRBJ2-3	TGTGCCAGCAGTTACTCATGGACTAGCGGGAGCGTAGGGACAGATACGCAGTATTTT	CASSYSWTSGSVGTDTQYF
TRBV7-2	TRBD2	many	TRBJ2-7	TGTGCCAGCAGCTTGGGACTAGCGGGCGAGCAGTACTTC	CASSLGLAGEQYF
TRBV5-1	.	.	TRBJ1-1	TGCGCCAGCAGCTTGGCTGGGATCGGGAACACTGAAGCTTTCTTT	CASSLAGIGNTEAFF
TRBV5-1	.	.	TRBJ2-1	TGCGCCAGCAGCTTGGCCCGCGCCGCGGTGGACAATGAGCAGTTCTTC	CASSLARAAVDNEQFF
TRBV9	.	.	TRBJ1-1	TGTGCCAGCAGCATGAGTGGGGACACTGAAGCTTTCTTT	CASSMSGDTEAFF
TRBV14	.	few	TRBJ1-1	TGTGCCAGCAGCCTGGATGGCCCTGAAGCTTTCTTT	CASSLDGPEAFF
TRBV29-1	.	.	TRBJ2-1	TGCAGCGTTGAAGGGAGGGACAGATACAATGAGCAGTTCTTC	CSVEGRDRYNEQFF
TRBV28	TRBD1	.	TRBJ1-1	TGTGCCAGCAGCAGGACAGGTACCACTGAAGCTTTCTTT	CASSRTGTTEAFF
TRBV3-1	.	.	TRBJ2-3	TGTGCCAGCAGCCCCACGGGGGATACGCAGTATTTT	CASSPTGDTQYF